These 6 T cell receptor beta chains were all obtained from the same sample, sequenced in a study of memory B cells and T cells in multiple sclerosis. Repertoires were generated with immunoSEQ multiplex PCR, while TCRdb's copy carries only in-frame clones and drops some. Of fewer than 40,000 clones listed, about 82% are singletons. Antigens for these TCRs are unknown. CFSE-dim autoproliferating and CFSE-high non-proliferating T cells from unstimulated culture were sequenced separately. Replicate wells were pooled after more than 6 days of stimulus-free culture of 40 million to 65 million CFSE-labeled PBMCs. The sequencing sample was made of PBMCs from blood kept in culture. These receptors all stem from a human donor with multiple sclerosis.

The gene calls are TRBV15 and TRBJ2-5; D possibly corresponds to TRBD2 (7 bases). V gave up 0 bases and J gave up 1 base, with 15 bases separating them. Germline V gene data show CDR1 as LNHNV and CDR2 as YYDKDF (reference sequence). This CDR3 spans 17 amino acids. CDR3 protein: CATSRERAGTPQETQYF. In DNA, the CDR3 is TGTGCCACCAGCAGAGAGCGAGCGGGGACACCCCAAGAGACCCAGTACTTC.

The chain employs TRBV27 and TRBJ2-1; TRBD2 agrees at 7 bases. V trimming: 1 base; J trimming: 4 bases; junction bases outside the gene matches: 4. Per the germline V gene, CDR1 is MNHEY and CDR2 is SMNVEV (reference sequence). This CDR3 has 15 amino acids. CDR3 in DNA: TGTGCCAGCAGTTTATGGGGCGGGAGTTACAATGAGCAGTTCTTC. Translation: CASSLWGGSYNEQFF.

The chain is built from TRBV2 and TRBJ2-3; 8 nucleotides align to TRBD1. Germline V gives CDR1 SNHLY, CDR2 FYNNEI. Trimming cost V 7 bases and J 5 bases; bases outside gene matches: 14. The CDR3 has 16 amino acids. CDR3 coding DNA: TGTGCCAGCACAGCGGGCAGGGGGCCTTTTGGAGATACGCAGTATTTT. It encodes CASTAGRGPFGDTQYF.

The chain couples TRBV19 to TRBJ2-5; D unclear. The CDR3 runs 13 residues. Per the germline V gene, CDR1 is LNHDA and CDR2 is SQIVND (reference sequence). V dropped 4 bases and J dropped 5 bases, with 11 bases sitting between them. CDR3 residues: CASSTRHRETQYF. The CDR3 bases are TGTGCCAGTAGTACCCGACACCGGGAGACCCAGTACTTC. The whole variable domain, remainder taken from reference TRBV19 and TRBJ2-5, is DGGITQSPKYLFRKEGQNVTLSCEQNLNHDAMYWYRQDPGQGLRLIYYSQIVNDFQKGDIAEGYSVSREKKESFPLTVTSAQKNPTAFYLCASSTRHRETQYFGPGTRLLVL.

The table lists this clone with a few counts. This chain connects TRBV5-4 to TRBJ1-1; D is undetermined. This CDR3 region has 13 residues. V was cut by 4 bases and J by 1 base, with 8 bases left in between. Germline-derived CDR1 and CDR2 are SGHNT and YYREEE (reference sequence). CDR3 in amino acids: CASSDAKNTEAFF. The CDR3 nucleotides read TGTGCCAGCAGCGATGCAAAGAACACTGAAGCTTTCTTT.

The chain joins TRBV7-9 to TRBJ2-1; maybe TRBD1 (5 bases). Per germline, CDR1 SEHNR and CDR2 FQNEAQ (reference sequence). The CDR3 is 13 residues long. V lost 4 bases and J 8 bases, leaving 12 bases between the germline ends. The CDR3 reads CASSYLQGYEQFF. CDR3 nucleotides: TGTGCCAGCAGCTACCTCCAGGGTTATGAGCAGTTCTTC.